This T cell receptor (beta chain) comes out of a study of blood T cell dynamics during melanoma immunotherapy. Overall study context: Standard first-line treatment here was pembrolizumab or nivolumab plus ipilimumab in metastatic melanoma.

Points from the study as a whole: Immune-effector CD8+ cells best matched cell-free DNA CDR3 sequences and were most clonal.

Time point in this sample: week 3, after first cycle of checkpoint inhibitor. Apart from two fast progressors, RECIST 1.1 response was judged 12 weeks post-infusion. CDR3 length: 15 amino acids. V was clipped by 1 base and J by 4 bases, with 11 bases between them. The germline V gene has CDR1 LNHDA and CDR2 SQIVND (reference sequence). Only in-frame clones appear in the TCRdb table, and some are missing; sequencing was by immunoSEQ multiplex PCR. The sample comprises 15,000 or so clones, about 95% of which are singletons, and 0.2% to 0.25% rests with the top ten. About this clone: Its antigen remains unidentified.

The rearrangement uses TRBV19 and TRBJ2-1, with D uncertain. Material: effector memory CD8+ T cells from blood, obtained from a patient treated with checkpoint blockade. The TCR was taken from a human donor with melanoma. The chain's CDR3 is CASSIAAGSYNEQFF. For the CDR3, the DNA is TGTGCCAGTAGTATAGCCGCAGGTTCGTACAATGAGCAGTTCTTC.